Listed below are T cell receptor beta chains from one sample, sequenced in a study of T cell responses to AZD1222 COVID-19 vaccine. TCRdb's table, derived via immunoSEQ multiplex PCR, lists solely in-frame clones and lacks some. The sample lists 55,000 to 75,000 clones; more than 65% were seen once. The material sequenced was peripheral blood, taken on day 0 of MenACWY control vaccination. The receptors come from an adult in good health. CDR3s include the opening cysteine and the closing phenylalanine or tryptophan. Fields, in order: CDR3 protein, CDR3 DNA, J gene, D gene, clone size, V gene. D genes are given only for firm matches. The size entry is marked missing in some rows and otherwise reads once, few, many or a size class.

CAWRDSQYNSPLHF	TGTGCCTGGAGGGACAGCCAATATAATTCACCCCTCCACTTT	TRBJ1-6	NA	NA	TRBV30
CASSRQNSPLHF	TGTGCCAGCTCCCGACAGAATTCACCCCTCCACTTT	TRBJ1-6	NA	NA	TRBV12-3/TRBV12-4
CASSPSPTGSYGYTF	TGTGCCAGCAGCCCTTCACCGACAGGTTCCTATGGCTACACCTTC	TRBJ1-2	NA	NA	TRBV6-2/TRBV6-3
CASSQDQRAGIDTIYF	TGTGCCAGCAGCCAAGATCAACGGGCGGGGATAGACACCATATATTTT	TRBJ1-3	NA	NA	TRBV4-2
CASTHSYGEIQPQHF	TGTGCCAGTACCCATAGTTACGGGGAAATTCAGCCCCAGCATTTT	TRBJ1-5	NA	NA	TRBV19
CASSLAAGDNYGYTF	TGCGCCAGCAGCTTGGCGGCAGGGGACAACTATGGCTACACCTTC	TRBJ1-2	NA	NA	TRBV5-1
CAWRAWDMGENSPLHF	TGTGCCTGGAGGGCTTGGGACATGGGAGAGAATTCACCCCTCCACTTT	TRBJ1-6	NA	NA	TRBV30
CASSFPGAQYGYTF	TGTGCCAGCAGCTTCCCGGGGGCCCAGTATGGCTACACCTTC	TRBJ1-2	NA	NA	TRBV7-8
CATSDGRGLNTGELFF	TGTGCCACCAGTGATGGAAGGGGGCTAAACACCGGGGAGCTGTTTTTT	TRBJ2-2	TRBD1	NA	TRBV24-1
CASSPNRGFTGELFF	TGTGCCAGCTCACCGAACAGGGGATTCACCGGGGAGCTGTTTTTT	TRBJ2-2	TRBD1	NA	TRBV18
CASSRDTLEQYF	TGTGCCAGCAGCCGGGACACCCTAGAGCAGTACTTC	TRBJ2-7	NA	NA	TRBV3-1/TRBV3-2
CASSFRTGGTEAFF	TGTGCCAGCAGTTTCCGGACGGGAGGCACTGAAGCTTTCTTT	TRBJ1-1	NA	NA	TRBV27
CASSEQADTEAFF	TGTGCCAGCAGCGAGCAAGCAGACACTGAAGCTTTCTTT	TRBJ1-1	NA	few	TRBV12-3/TRBV12-4
CASSTGGGAQHF	TGTGCCAGCAGTACCGGGGGGGGAGCCCAGCATTTT	TRBJ1-5	NA	NA	TRBV6-5
CASSSLLGETQYF	TGTGCCAGCAGCTCCCTACTAGGAGAGACCCAGTACTTC	TRBJ2-5	NA	NA	TRBV7-2
CASSLGRGTATNEKLFF	TGCGCCAGCAGCTTGGGTCGGGGGACCGCAACTAATGAAAAACTGTTTTTT	TRBJ1-4	NA	NA	TRBV5-1
CASSFGGRETQYF	TGTGCCAGCAGTTTCGGGGGTAGGGAGACCCAGTACTTC	TRBJ2-5	NA	NA	TRBV28
CASSFTSGGEQYF	TGTGCCAGCAGTTTTACCTCCGGGGGCGAGCAGTACTTC	TRBJ2-7	NA	few	TRBV27
CASSQDRSAWSGELFF	TGTGCCAGCAGCCAAGATCGGTCCGCTTGGTCCGGGGAGCTGTTTTTT	TRBJ2-2	NA	few	TRBV4-2
CASSYSRSPGPDFYGYTF	TGTGCCAGCAGTTACTCGAGGTCACCGGGCCCCGACTTCTATGGCTACACCTTC	TRBJ1-2	NA	NA	TRBV6-2/TRBV6-3
CASSQERQGGGPYEQYF	TGCGCCAGCAGCCAAGAGAGACAGGGGGGCGGCCCCTACGAGCAGTACTTC	TRBJ2-7	TRBD1	NA	TRBV4-3
CASSQVASSYNEQFF	TGTGCCAGCAGCCAAGTGGCGAGCTCCTACAATGAGCAGTTCTTC	TRBJ2-1	NA	NA	TRBV4-2
CASSSEPTHNEQFF	TGTGCCAGCAGCTCCGAACCGACACACAATGAGCAGTTCTTC	TRBJ2-1	NA	NA	TRBV7-3
CASSLTSGDETQYF	TGTGCCAGCAGCTTAACTAGCGGGGATGAGACCCAGTACTTC	TRBJ2-5	TRBD2	NA	TRBV7-2
CASRRAGSNTEAFF	TGTGCCAGCAGGAGGGCGGGTTCGAACACTGAAGCTTTCTTT	TRBJ1-1	NA	NA	TRBV27
CAYRTSGANVLTF	TGTGCCTACAGGACCTCTGGGGCCAACGTCCTGACTTTC	TRBJ2-6	NA	once	TRBV30
CASRITGTLNTEAFF	TGTGCCAGCAGGATTACAGGGACATTGAACACTGAAGCTTTCTTT	TRBJ1-1	NA	NA	TRBV7-8
CASSLGGGFSEAFF	TGCGCCAGCAGCCTAGGGGGCGGATTCTCTGAAGCTTTCTTT	TRBJ1-1	TRBD1	NA	TRBV5-1
CASNRDSGNTIYF	TGTGCCAGCAACAGGGACTCTGGAAACACCATATATTTT	TRBJ1-3	NA	NA	TRBV2
CASSVSSDFSYNEQFF	TGTGCCAGCAGCGTAAGTTCCGATTTCTCCTACAATGAGCAGTTCTTC	TRBJ2-1	NA	NA	TRBV9
CAWSAGPGQTNQPQHF	TGTGCCTGGAGTGCCGGGCCGGGACAGACCAATCAGCCCCAGCATTTT	TRBJ1-5	TRBD1	NA	TRBV30
CASSTSRDRVGYTF	TGTGCCAGCAGCACCTCCCGGGACAGGGTTGGCTACACCTTC	TRBJ1-2	TRBD1	NA	TRBV7-9
CASSLNFGGATDTQYF	TGTGCCAGCAGCTTAAATTTCGGGGGGGCGACAGATACGCAGTATTTT	TRBJ2-3	TRBD2	NA	TRBV7-2
CASSRTGYEQYF	TGTGCCAGCAGCAGAACAGGCTACGAGCAGTACTTC	TRBJ2-7	NA	NA	TRBV5-5
CAISENSGAANEQFF	TGTGCCATCAGTGAGAATAGCGGGGCGGCCAATGAGCAGTTCTTC	TRBJ2-1	TRBD2	few	TRBV10-3
CASSYGLQGATNTEAFF	TGCGCCAGCAGCTACGGACTACAGGGGGCTACGAACACTGAAGCTTTCTTT	TRBJ1-1	TRBD1	NA	TRBV5-1
CASSVLSGTEAFF	TGTGCCAGCAGTGTTTTGAGTGGCACTGAAGCTTTCTTT	TRBJ1-1	NA	NA	TRBV2